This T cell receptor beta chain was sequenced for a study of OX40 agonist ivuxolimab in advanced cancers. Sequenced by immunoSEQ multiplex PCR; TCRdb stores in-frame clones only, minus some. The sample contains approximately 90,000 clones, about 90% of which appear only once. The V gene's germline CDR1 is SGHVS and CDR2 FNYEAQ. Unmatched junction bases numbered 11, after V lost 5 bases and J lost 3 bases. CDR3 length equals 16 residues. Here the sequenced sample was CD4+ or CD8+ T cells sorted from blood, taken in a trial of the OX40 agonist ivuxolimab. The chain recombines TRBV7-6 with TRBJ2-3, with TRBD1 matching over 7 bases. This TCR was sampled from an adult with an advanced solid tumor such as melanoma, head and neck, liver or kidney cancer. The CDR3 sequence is CASSGTTGFTTDTQYF. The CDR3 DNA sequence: TGTGCCAGCAGCGGGACGACAGGGTTCACGACAGATACGCAGTATTTT. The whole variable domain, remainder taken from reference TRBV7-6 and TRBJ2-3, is GAGVSQSPRYKVTKRGQDVALRCDPISGHVSLYWYRQALGQGPEFLTYFNYEAQQDKSGLPNDRFSAERPEGSISTLTIQRTEQRDSAMYRCASSGTTGFTTDTQYFGPGTRLTVL.